The source of this T cell receptor beta chain is a study of blood T cell repertoires in COVID-19. While infection was still active, Seattle patients were enrolled and then followed longitudinally. The CDR3 covers 16 residues. Germline V gene lookup returns CDR1 LNHNV and CDR2 YYDKDF (reference sequence). V lost 2 bases and J lost 6, with 19 bases in between. Authors' methods: Estimated nucleated cell counts came from reference gene primer amplification. Generated by immunoSEQ multiplex PCR, the TCRdb table keeps only in-frame clones and is missing some. V and J calls and clone size are given by that table; D and trimming were obtained from the DNA. Altogether 200,000 to 300,000 clones are present, more than 85% being singletons, with the ten largest covering around 5%.

The chain has TRBV15 and TRBJ1-1; no clear D. The source is a woman aged 55-69 years with COVID-19, enrolled during active disease. Material for sequencing was peripheral blood. CDR3 DNA sequence: TGTGCCACCAGCAGATCCACTTGGGCCTCGCCCCCTGAAGCTTTCTTT. It is translated as CATSRSTWASPPEAFF.